This TCR beta chain derives from a study of technical replicates of blood from a few donors. The junction had 6 bases not matched to a gene; V was cut back by 3 bases and J by 7 bases. From germline, CDR1 is SGDLS and CDR2 YYNGEE. The CDR3 runs 15 residues. This table comes from immunoSEQ multiplex PCR, and its TCRdb copy is limited to in-frame clones, with some not included. Of about 59,000 clones in the sample, approximately 92% were seen once. The chain carries TRBV9 and TRBJ1-5, with TRBD1 matching 11 bases. Sequenced sample: PBMCs. This clonotype was sampled from a human donor in good health. Some clones in this sample may be carry-over from other donors' samples. DNA of the CDR3: TGTGCCAGCAGCGCGGACAGGGGGCCGGGGCAGCCCCAGCATTTT. Its translation: CASSADRGPGQPQHF.